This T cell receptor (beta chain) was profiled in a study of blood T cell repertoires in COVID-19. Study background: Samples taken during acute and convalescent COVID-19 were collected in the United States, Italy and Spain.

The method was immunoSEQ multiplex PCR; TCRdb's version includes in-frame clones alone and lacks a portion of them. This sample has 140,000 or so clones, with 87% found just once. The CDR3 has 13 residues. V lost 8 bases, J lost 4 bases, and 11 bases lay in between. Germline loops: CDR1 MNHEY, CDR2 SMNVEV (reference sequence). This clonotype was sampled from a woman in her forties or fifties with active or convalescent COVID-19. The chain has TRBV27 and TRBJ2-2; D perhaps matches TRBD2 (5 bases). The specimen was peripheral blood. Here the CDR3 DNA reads TGTGCCAGCGTTGGCGCGGGCACCGGGGAGCTGTTTTTT. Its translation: CASVGAGTGELFF.